This T cell receptor (beta chain) came from a study of shared clonotypes between healthy human individuals (TCRdb year 2020). Regarding the study in general: The cohort comprised two women and a few men aged 18 to 49 years. For each donor, CD4 naive and CD4 memory were each given three plates, CD8 naive was given two plates, and CD8 memory was given one plate. Blood TCR repertoires of five healthy adults were deeply sequenced to estimate repertoire size and the extent of clonotype sharing between individuals. Libraries were prepared and TCR repertoires were sequenced by different laboratories using diverse techniques, in order to increase sequencing depth and limit assay-specific biases. Leukapheresis yielded between about 0.9 and 10 billion PBMCs per donor. Paper-wide results and their limitations: Sampling was restricted to blood, and TCR repertoires in tissue are likely to differ from TCR repertoires in blood. The small number of donors limited the genetic and exposure-history diversity represented. Even with the large sequencing depth, rarefaction of the sorted-subset datasets indicated that sequencing was incomplete. When several donors were compared, the shared fraction of clonotypes was 5% to 6.5% for naive CD4, around 3.5% for naive CD8, 2% to 2.5% for memory CD4, and less than 0.5% for memory CD8. Pairwise subsampling led to the expectation that sequencing depth would affect the degree of clonotype sharing among donors. Higher generation probabilities were observed for clonotypes shared by all four sorted-subset donors than for non-shared clonotypes. Naive subsets generally had larger estimated clonotype richness than memory subsets did.

Trimming costs V 4 bases and J 6 bases, and their ends lie 13 bases apart. The germline V gene sets CDR1 to SGHRS and CDR2 to YFSETQ. The CDR3 measures 13 amino acids from cysteine to phenylalanine. The sequence is cut down to CDR3 DNA, 39 bases in frame from base 1. About this clone itself: Its cognate antigen has yet to be identified. Base qualities were left out, and no much larger clone turns up one base away.

CD8 naive samples were obtained by positive selection for CCR7 among CD45RO-negative cells, yielding a CD45RA+CCR7+ population from which TemRA cells were excluded. Healthy HIV-negative adults with no recently reported acute infections or vaccinations were included as donors. Every donor was a Caucasian adult living in Nashville, Tennessee, USA. Blood was obtained by leukapheresis, after which PBMCs were separated by Ficoll-Histopaque density gradient centrifugation and cryopreserved in liquid nitrogen vapor phase. Purity and quantity of every magnetically sorted T cell population were checked by analytical flow cytometry. Genomic DNA was isolated from every sorted fraction and measured by UV absorbance on a Nanodrop 2000c. Using the deep immunoSEQ assay, multiplex PCR amplified TCR CDR3 regions from genomic DNA. Extracted genomic DNA from each cell subset was distributed evenly across all wells of several immunoSEQ 96-well plates, and each plate was treated as a replicate. For sorted subsets, each replicate PCR was loaded with roughly 200 ng genomic DNA, equivalent to about 33,000 T cell genomes. Purified libraries were measured with a Qubit 3.0 fluorometer, size-checked on a Bioanalyzer 2100, and measured again with the KAPA Library Quantification kit. A separate single-read 150-cycle Illumina NextSeq 550 flow cell was used to sequence each immunoSEQ 96-well plate. For the original study's pipeline: The immunoSEQ output contained only junctional sequences without quality scores, so filtering could not match that applied to full-length reads. Sequences were annotated with PyIR, a Python wrapper for IgBLAST v1.9, and V/J genes and CDR3 were assigned using IMGT germline references. Reads were filtered out if the reads had weak V/J assignments (E-value above 1e-6), no CDR3, stop codons, out-of-frame junctions, or ambiguous translated residues. A V3J clonotype was defined by an identical inferred V gene, J gene, and CDR3 amino acid sequence. Percentage overlap between repertoires was calculated by dividing the number of shared unique clonotypes by the size of the smaller repertoire. Repertoire richness was assessed with RTK rarefaction, the Chao1 estimator, and Recon v2.1 estimates of unobserved clonotypes. For all TCRbeta clonotypes obtained by the gDNA method from several donors, generation probabilities were computed with OLGA. Drawn from immuneACCESS, this table holds only the in-frame rearrangements with V and J called that TCRdb kept. Clones are partly lost; checked studies trace under half to an unresolved V gene and leave the rest unexplained. The V and J calls and the clone size are those of that table, but D and trimming were determined from the DNA. Recorded for this sample are around 2.1 million clones; just over 90% of them occurred a single time. The ten largest clones take up approximately 1.7% of the sample.

The receptor comes from a young man in good health. Some clones in this sample may be carry-over from other donors' samples. Material for sequencing was naive CD8+ T cells from PBMCs. The label giving this sample's cell subset or site can be read as: CD45RA+CCR7+. In this chain, TRBV5-1 is recombined with TRBJ1-2, with the identity of the D gene unclear. The CDR3 in this case is CASSLRPMDGYTF. The bases read TGCGCCAGCAGCCTCCGACCTATGGATGGCTACACCTTC.